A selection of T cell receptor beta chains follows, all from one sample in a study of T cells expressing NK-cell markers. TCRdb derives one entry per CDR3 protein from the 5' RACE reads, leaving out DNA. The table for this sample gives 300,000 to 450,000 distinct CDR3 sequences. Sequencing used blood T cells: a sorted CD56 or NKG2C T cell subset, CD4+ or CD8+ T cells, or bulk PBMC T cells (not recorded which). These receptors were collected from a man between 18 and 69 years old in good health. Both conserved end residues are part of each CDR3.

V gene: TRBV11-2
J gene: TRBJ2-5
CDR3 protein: CASSLPGGRKTQYF

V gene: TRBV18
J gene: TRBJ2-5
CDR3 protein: CASSPAYQETQYF

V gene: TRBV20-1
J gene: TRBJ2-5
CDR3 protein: CSAQRRLQETQYF

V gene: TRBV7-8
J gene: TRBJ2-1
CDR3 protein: CASSSIGGGRSSYNEQFF

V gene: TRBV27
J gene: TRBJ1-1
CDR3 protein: CASSPLPGRGRTEAFF

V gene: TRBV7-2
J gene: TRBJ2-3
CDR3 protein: CASSLAGGRTDTQYF

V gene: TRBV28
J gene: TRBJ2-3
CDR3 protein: CASSLGPGSGALTDTQYF

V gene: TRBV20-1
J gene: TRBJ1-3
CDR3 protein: CSARVRLGGSSGNTIYF

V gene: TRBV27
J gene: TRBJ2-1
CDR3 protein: CASSLGLFYYNEQFF

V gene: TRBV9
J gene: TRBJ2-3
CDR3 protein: CASSGRRGGTDTQYF

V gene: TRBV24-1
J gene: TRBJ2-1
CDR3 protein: CATSDNRDYLGYNEQFF

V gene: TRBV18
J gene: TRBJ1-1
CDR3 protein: CASSRTGGDTEAFF

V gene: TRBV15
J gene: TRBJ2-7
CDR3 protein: CATSRGLNSYEQYF

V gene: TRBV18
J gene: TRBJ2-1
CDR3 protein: CASSPSRGDYNEQFF

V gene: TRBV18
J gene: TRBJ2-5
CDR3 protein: CASSPGTGSTETQYF

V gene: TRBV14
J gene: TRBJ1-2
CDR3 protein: CASSRKADGNYGYTF

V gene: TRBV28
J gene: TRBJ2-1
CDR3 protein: CASSSFWSGGPSYNEQFF

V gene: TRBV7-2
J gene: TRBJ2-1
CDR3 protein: CAVSRGPYNEQFF

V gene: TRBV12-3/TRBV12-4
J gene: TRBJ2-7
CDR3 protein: CASSVPGGRYEQYF

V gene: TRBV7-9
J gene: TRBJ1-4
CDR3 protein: CASKLQGEVLLFF

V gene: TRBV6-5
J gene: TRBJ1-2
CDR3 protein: CASSYSGRTANYGYTF

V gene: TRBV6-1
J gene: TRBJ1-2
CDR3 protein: CASRPDRGSNYGYTF

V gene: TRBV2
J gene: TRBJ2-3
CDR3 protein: CASSDFPRLEDSTDTQYF

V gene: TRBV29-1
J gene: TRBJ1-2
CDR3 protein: CSVNRPEGYTF